This TCR beta chain came from a study of identical twins. Study results and caveats: Weaker excess twin sharing was observed in beta out-of-frame sequences.

TCRdb passed the 5' RACE reads through MiXCR, listing each CDR3 protein once. The top ten hold under 2% of the sample, which has hundreds of thousands of distinct CDR3 sequences, roughly 12% seen once. This clonotype turned up a few times. As yet, its antigen is unknown. These records were also assigned to another study, of yellow fever vaccine responses in identical twins.

The source material was PBMCs. The receptor comes from a woman in her late teens or twenties in good health.

The CDR3 DNA follows: TGCAGCGTTGTGAATGGCACAGATACGCAGTATTTT. This encodes CSVVNGTDTQYF. The chain combines TRBV29-1 with TRBJ2-3; D gene ambiguous. V lost 4 bases and J lost 1, with 6 bases in between. CDR1 is SQVTM and CDR2 is ANQGSEA in the germline V gene. This CDR3 has 12 amino acids.